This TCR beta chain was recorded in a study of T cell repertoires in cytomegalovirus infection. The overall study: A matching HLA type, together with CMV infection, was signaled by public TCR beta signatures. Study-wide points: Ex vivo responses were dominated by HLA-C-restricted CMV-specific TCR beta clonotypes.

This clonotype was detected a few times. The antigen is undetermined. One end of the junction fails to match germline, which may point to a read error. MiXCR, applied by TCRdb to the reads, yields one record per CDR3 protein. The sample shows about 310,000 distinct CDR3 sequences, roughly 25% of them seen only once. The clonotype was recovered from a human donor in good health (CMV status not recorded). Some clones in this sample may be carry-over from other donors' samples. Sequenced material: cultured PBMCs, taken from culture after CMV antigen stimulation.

This chain's CDR3 is CASSITGRTTF. CDR3 bases: TGTGCCAGCAGTATTACAGGGAGAACCACTTTT. The V call is TRBV28, the J call TRBJ1-4, with a tentative D call TRBD1 (6 bases). The CDR3 length is 11 residues. CDR1 is MDHEN, CDR2 SYDVKM, per germline.